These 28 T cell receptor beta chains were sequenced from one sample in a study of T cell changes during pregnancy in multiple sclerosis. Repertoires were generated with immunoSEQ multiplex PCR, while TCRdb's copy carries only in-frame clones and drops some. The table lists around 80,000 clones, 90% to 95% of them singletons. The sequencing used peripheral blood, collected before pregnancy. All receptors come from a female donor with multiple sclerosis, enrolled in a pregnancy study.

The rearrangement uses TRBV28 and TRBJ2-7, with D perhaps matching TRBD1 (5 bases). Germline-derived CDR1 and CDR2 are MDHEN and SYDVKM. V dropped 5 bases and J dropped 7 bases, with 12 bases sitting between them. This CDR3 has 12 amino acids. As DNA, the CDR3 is TGTGCCAGCAGTCAGGGCCCCTGGGAGCAGTACTTC. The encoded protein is CASSQGPWEQYF.

CDR3 nucleotides: TGTGCCAGCAGCTTGAAGAGTTATGAAAAACTGTTTTTT. This sequence encodes CASSLKSYEKLFF. V gene TRBV5-6 combines with J gene TRBJ1-4; D unresolved. V dropped 1 base and J dropped 6 bases, with 7 bases sitting between them. The CDR3 spans 13 residues. Germline assignment: CDR1 SGHDT and CDR2 YYEEEE.

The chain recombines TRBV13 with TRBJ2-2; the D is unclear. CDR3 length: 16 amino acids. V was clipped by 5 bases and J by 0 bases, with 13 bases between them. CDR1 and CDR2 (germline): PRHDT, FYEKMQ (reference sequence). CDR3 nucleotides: TGTGCCAGCAGCCGCCATGGCGGAGCGAACACCGGGGAGCTGTTTTTT. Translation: CASSRHGGANTGELFF.

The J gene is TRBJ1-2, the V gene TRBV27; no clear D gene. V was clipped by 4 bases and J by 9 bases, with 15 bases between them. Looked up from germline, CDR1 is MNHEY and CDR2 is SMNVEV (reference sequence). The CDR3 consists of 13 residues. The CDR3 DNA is TGTGCCAGCAGTTCCGGGTTCCCCCGAAGCTACACCTTC. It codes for CASSSGFPRSYTF.

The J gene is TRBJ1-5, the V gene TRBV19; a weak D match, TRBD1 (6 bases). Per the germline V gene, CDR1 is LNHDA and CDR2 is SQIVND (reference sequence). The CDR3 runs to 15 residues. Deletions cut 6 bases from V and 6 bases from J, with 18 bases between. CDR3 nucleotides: TGTGCCAGTAGATACAGGGAGGGGATAACTCAGCCCCAGCATTTT. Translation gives CASRYREGITQPQHF.

DNA of the CDR3: TGTGCCATCAGTGAGGGGCAGGGGGCGAACACTGAAGCTTTCTTT. Translating gives CAISEGQGANTEAFF. V is TRBV10-3 and J is TRBJ1-1; 8 bases are a match to TRBD1. Trimming removed 2 bases from V and 1 base from J; junction bases left unmatched: 3. This CDR3 has 15 residues. CDR1 and CDR2 from the germline V gene are ENHRY and SYGVKD.

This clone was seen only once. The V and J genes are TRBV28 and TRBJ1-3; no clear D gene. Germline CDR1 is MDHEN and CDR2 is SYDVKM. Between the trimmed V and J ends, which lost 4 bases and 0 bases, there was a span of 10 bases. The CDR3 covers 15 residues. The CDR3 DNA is TGTGCCAGCAGTTGGACTTTCGGCTCTGGAAACACCATATATTTT. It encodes CASSWTFGSGNTIYF.

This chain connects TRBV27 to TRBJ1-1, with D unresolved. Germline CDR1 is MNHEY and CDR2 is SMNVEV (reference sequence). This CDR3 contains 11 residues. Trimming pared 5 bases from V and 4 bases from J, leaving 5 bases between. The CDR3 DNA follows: TGTGCCAGCAGTCGGGGCACTGAAGCTTTCTTT. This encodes CASSRGTEAFF.

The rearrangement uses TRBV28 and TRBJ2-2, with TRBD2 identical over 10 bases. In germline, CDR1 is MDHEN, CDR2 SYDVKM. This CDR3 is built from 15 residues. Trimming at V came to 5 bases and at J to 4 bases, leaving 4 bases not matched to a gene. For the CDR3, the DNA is TGTGCCAGCAGTCCTAGCGGGAGAGGCACCGGGGAGCTGTTTTTT. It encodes CASSPSGRGTGELFF.

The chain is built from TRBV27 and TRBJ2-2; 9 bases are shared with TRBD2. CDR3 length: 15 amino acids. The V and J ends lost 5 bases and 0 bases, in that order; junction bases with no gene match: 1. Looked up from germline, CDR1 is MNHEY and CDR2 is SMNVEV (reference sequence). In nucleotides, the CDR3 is TGTGCCAGCAGTCGGACTAGCGCGAACACCGGGGAGCTGTTTTTT. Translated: CASSRTSANTGELFF.

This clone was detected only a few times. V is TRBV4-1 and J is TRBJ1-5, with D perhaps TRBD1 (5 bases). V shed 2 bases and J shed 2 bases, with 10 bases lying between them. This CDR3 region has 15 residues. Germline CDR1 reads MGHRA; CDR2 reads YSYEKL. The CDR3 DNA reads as TGCGCCAGCAGCCAACGACAGTTAGGCAATCAGCCCCAGCATTTT. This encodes CASSQRQLGNQPQHF.

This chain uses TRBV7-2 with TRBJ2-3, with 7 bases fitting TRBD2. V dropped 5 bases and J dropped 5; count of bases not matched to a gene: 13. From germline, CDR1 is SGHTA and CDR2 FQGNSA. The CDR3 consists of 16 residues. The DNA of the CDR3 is TGTGCCAGCAGCCCAAAGGGGCGGGAGATAAAAGATACGCAGTATTTT. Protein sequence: CASSPKGREIKDTQYF.

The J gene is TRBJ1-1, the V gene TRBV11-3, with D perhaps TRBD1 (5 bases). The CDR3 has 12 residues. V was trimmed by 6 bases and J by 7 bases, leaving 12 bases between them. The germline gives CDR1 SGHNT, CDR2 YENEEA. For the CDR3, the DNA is TGTGCCAGCAGTCTTGACAGCAGTGAAGCTTTCTTT. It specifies CASSLDSSEAFF.

The DNA for the CDR3 is TGTGCCAGCAGGGCGGACAGGGGGCCCGTTGGCTACACCTTC. As protein: CASRADRGPVGYTF. The chain has TRBV2 and TRBJ1-2, with 11 positions matching TRBD1. This CDR3 is 14 amino acids long. Germline V gene data show CDR1 as SNHLY and CDR2 as FYNNEI. V lost 6 bases to trimming and J lost 7 bases; unmatched junction nucleotides: 7.

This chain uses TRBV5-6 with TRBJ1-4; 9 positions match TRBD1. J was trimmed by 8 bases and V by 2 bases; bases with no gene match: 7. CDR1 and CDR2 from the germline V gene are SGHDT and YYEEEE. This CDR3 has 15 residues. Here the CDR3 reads CASSFSGQGHEKLFF. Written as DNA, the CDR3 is TGTGCCAGCAGCTTCTCGGGACAGGGTCACGAAAAACTGTTTTTT.

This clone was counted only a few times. CDR3 sequence reads: CASSSQGADAFF. The DNA of the CDR3 is TGTGCCAGCAGCTCACAGGGGGCGGACGCTTTCTTT. The chain has TRBV28 and TRBJ1-1; TRBD1 aligns across 9 bases. The trim removed 6 bases at V and 11 bases at J, leaving 7 bases unmatched. The V gene's germline CDR1 is MDHEN and CDR2 SYDVKM. CDR3 length equals 12 residues. The whole variable domain, remainder taken from reference TRBV28 and TRBJ1-1, is DVKVTQSSRYLVKRTGEKVFLECVQDMDHENMFWYRQDPGLGLRLIYFSYDVKMKEKGDIPEGYSVSREKKERFSLILESASTNQTSMYLCASSSQGADAFFGQGTRLTVV.

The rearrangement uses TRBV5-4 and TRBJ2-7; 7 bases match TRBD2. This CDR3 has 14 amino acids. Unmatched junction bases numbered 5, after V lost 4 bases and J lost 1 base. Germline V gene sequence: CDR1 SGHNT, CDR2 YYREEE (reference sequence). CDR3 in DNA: TGTGCCAGCAGCCCACAGCGGGGATCCTACGAGCAGTACTTC. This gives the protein CASSPQRGSYEQYF.

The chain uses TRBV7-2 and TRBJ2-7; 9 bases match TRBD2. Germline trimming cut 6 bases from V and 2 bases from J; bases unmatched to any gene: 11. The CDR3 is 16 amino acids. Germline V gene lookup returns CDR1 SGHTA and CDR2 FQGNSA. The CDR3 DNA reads TGTGCCAGCAGGCCTTCGACTAGCGGCTCGACCTACGAGCAGTACTTC. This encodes CASRPSTSGSTYEQYF.

CDR3 loop: CASSATGGAWTNEKLFF. CDR3 coding DNA: TGTGCCAGCAGCGCGACAGGGGGCGCTTGGACTAATGAAAAACTGTTTTTT. The J gene is TRBJ1-4, the V gene TRBV9; 10 bases fit TRBD1. CDR1 is SGDLS, CDR2 YYNGEE, per germline. This CDR3 has 17 residues. Germline trimming cut 3 bases from V and 2 bases from J; bases unmatched to any gene: 7.

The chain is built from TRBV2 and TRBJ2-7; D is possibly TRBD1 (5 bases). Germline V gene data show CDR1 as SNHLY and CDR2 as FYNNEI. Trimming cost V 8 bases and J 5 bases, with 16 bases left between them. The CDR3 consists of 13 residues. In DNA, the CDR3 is TGTGCCAGCCAGGGTAGGGGCGGACACGAGCAGTACTTC. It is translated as CASQGRGGHEQYF.

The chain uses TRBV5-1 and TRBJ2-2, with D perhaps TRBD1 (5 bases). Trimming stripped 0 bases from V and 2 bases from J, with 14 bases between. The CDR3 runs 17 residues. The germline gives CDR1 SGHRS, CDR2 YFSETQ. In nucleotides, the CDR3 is TGCGCCAGCAGCTTGGGCCCCGGACATCCCAACACCGGGGAGCTGTTTTTT. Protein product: CASSLGPGHPNTGELFF.

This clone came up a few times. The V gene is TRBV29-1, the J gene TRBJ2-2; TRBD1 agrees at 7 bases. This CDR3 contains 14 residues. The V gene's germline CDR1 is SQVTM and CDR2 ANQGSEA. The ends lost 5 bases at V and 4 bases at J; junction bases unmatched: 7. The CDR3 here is CSVNKDRTTGELFF. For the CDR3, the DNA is TGCAGCGTTAACAAGGACAGGACCACCGGGGAGCTGTTTTTT.

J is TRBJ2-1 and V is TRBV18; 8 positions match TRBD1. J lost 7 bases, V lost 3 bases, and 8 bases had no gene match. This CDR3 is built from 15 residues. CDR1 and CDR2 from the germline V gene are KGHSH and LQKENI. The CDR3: CASSPRTGIDNEQFF. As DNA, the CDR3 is TGTGCCAGCTCACCGCGGACAGGGATCGATAATGAGCAGTTCTTC.

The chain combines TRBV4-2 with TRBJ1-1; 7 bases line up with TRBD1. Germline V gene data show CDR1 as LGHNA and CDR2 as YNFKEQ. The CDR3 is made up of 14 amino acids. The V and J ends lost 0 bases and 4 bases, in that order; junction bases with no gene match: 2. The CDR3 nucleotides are TGTGCCAGCAGCCAAGATAGGGGGCGCACTGAAGCTTTCTTT. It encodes CASSQDRGRTEAFF.

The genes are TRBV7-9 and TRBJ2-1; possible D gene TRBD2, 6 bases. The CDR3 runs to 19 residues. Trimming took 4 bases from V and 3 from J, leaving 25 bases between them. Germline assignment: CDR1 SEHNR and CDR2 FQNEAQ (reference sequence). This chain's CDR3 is CASSSSSGRPRAYYNEQFF. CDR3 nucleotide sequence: TGTGCCAGCAGCTCCAGTTCCGGGAGACCGCGAGCTTACTACAATGAGCAGTTCTTC.

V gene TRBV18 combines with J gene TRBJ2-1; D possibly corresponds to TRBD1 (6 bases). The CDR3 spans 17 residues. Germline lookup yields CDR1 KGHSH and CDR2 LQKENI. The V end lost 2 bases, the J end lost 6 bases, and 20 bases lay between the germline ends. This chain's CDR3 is CASSPFMRGSGSNEQFF. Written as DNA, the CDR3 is TGTGCCAGCTCACCATTTATGAGGGGGTCTGGAAGCAATGAGCAGTTCTTC.

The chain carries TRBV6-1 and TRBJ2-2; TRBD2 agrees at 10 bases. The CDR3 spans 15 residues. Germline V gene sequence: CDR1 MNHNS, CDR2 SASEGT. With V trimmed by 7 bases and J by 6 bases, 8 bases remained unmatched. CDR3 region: CASNLAGALSGELFF. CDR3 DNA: TGTGCCAGCAACCTAGCGGGAGCTCTTTCCGGGGAGCTGTTTTTT.

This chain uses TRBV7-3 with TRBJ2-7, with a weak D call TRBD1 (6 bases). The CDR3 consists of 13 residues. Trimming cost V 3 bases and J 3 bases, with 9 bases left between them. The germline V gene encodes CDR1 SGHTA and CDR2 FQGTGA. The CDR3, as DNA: TGTGCCAGCAGCTTTTTACAGGGCTACGAGCAGTACTTC. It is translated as CASSFLQGYEQYF. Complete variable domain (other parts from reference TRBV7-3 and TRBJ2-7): GAGVSQTPSNKVTEKGKYVELRCDPISGHTALYWYRQSLGQGPEFLIYFQGTGAADDSGLPNDRFFAVRPEGSVSTLKIQRTERGDSAVYLCASSFLQGYEQYFGPGTRLTVT.